This T cell receptor (beta chain) was documented in a study of T cell repertoires in cytomegalovirus infection. Study overall: HLA-B-restricted CMV epitopes that are well studied were used alongside recently identified HLA-C-restricted ones. Study-wide results and caveats: HLA-C-restricted TCR beta clonotypes specific for CMV led the ex vivo response. Cumulative frequency (of public TCR beta family members) identified carriers of CMV plus the relevant HLA.

CDR1 and CDR2 (germline): ENHRY, SYGVKD. This CDR3 spans 13 amino acids. V shed 4 bases and J shed 5 bases, with 11 bases lying between them. TCRdb fed the reads into MiXCR, producing one record per CDR3 protein. This sample has approximately 280,000 distinct CDR3 sequences, with roughly a fifth found just once. This clonotype has only a few counts. Its antigen remains unidentified. The sample consisted of cultured PBMCs, taken from culture after CMV antigen stimulation. The chain couples TRBV10-3 to TRBJ1-2; possible D gene TRBD1, 5 bases. The receptor was isolated from a human donor in good health (CMV status not recorded). Some clones in this sample may be carry-over from other donors' samples. CDR3 coding DNA: TGTGCCATCAGTGGGAGCAGGGAATATGGCTACACCTTC. It is translated as CAISGSREYGYTF.